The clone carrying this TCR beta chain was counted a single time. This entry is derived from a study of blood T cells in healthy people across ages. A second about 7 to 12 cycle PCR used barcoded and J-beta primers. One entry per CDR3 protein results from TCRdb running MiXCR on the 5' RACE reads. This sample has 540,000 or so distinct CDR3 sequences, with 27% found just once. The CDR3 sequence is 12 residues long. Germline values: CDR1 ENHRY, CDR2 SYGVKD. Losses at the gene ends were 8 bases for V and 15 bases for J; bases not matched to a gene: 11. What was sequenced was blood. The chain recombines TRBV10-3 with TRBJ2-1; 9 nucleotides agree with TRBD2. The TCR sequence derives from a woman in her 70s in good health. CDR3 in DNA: TGTGCCATCGGGATAGCGGGGGAGCCGCCGTTCTTC. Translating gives CAIGIAGEPPFF.